This T cell receptor (beta chain) was identified in a study of T cell repertoires in cytomegalovirus infection. About the research overall: Evidence of both CMV infection and a matching HLA type came from public TCR beta signatures.

This clonotype was counted at least ten times. Its matching antigen is unknown. Study outcomes and limitations: HLA-C-restricted, CMV-specific TCR beta clonotypes were dominant ex vivo. Adding up the frequency of public TCR beta families identified people who carried CMV plus the relevant HLA.

Germline values: CDR1 SGHTA, CDR2 FQGNSA. Trimming stripped 1 base from V and 11 bases from J, with 13 bases between. The CDR3 extends over 13 amino acids. TCRdb called the reads again in MiXCR, with one record for every CDR3 protein. This repertoire shows about 210,000 distinct CDR3 sequences, around 6.6% found once; its top ten account for around 6.5%. The chain couples TRBV7-2 to TRBJ2-3, with a possible D match to TRBD2 (6 bases). Sequencing input: PBMCs. This TCR was sampled from a human donor in good health (CMV status not recorded). Some clones in this sample may be carry-over from other donors' samples. The CDR3 DNA follows: TGTGCCAGCAGCTTAGAAAACCTGGGAGGGCAGTATTTT. The encoded protein is CASSLENLGGQYF.